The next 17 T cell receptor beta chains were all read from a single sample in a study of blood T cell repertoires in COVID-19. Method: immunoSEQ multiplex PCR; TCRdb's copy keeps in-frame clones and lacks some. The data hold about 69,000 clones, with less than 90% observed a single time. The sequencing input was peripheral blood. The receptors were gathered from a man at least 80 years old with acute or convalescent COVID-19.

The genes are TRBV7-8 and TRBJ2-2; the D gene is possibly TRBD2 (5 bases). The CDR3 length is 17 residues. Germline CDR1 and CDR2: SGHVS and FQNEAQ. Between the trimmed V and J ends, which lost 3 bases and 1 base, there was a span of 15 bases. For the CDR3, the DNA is TGTGCCAGCAGCTTCCCATGGTGGGAGCGGAACACCGGGGAGCTGTTTTTT. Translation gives CASSFPWWERNTGELFF. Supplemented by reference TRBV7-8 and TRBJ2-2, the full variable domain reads GAGVSQSPRYKVAKRGQDVALRCDPISGHVSLFWYQQALGQGPEFLTYFQNEAQLDKSGLPSDRFFAERPEGSVSTLKIQRTQQEDSAVYLCASSFPWWERNTGELFFGEGSRLTVL.

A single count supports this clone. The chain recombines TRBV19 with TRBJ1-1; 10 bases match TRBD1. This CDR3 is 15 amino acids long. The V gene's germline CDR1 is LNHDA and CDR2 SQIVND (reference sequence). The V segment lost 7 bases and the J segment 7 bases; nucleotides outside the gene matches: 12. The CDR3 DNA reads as TGTGCCAGTACCAAACGACAGGGGGCTCGGGTTGAAGCTTTCTTT. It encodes CASTKRQGARVEAFF. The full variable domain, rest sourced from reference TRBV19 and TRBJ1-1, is DGGITQSPKYLFRKEGQNVTLSCEQNLNHDAMYWYRQDPGQGLRLIYYSQIVNDFQKGDIAEGYSVSREKKESFPLTVTSAQKNPTAFYLCASTKRQGARVEAFFGQGTRLTVV.

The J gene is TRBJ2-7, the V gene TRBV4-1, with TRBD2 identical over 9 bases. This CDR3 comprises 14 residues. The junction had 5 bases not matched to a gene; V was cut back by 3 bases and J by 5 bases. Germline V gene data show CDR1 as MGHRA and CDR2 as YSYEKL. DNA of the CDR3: TGCGCCAGCAGCCACCCGGGACTAGCCCACGAGCAGTACTTC. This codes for CASSHPGLAHEQYF.

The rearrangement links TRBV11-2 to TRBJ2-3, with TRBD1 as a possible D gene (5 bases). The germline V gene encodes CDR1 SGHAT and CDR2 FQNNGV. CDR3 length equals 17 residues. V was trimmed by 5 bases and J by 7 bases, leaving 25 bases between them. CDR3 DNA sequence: TGTGCCAGCAGCAATTCAGGGATAGGACCCGCATTACATACGCAGTATTTT. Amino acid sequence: CASSNSGIGPALHTQYF.

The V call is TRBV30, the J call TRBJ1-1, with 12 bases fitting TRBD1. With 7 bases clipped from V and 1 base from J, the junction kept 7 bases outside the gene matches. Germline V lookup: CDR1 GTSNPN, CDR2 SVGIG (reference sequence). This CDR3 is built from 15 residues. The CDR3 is CAFRDRGHSNTEAFF. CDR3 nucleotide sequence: TGTGCCTTTCGGGACAGGGGGCATTCGAACACTGAAGCTTTCTTT.

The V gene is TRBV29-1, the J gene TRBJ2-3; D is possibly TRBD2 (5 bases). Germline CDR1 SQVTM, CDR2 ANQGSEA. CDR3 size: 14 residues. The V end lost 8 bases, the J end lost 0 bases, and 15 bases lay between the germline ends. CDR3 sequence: CSIQRGSSTDTQYF. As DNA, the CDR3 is TGCAGCATCCAACGTGGGAGTAGCACAGATACGCAGTATTTT.

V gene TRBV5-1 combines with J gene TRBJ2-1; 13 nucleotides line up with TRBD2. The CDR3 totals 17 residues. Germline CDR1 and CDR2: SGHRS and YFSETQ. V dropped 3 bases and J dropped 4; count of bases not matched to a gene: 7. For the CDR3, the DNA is TGCGCCAGCAGCTCGATGAGGACTAGCGGGAGATACAATGAGCAGTTCTTC. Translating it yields CASSSMRTSGRYNEQFF.

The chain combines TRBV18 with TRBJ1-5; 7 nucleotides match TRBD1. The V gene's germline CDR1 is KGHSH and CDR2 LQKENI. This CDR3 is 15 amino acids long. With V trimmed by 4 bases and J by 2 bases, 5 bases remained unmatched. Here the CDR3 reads CASSQKGTGNQPQHF. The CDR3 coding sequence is TGTGCCAGCTCACAGAAGGGGACAGGCAATCAGCCCCAGCATTTT. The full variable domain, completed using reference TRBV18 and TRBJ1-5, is NAGVMQNPRHLVRRRGQEARLRCSPMKGHSHVYWYRQLPEEGLKFMVYLQKENIIDESGMPKERFSAEFPKEGPSILRIQQVVRGDSAAYFCASSQKGTGNQPQHFGDGTRLSIL.

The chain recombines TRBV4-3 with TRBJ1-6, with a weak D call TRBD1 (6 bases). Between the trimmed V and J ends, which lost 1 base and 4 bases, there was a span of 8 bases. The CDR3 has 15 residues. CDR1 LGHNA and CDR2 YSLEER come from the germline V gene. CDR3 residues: CASSQVQGYNSPLHF. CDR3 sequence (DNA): TGCGCCAGCAGCCAAGTTCAGGGGTATAATTCACCCCTCCACTTT.

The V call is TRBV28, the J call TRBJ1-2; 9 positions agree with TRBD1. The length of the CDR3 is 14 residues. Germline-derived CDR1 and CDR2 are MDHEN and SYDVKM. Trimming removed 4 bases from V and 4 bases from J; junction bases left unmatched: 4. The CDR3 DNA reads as TGTGCCAGCAGTTCCACAGGGGGCAGCTATGGCTACACCTTC. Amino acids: CASSSTGGSYGYTF.

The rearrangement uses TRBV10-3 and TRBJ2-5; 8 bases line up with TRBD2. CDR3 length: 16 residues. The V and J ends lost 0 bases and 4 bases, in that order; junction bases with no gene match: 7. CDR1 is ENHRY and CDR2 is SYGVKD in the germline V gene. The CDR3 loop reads CAISESWREDGETQYF. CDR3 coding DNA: TGTGCCATCAGTGAGTCGTGGCGGGAGGATGGAGAGACCCAGTACTTC.

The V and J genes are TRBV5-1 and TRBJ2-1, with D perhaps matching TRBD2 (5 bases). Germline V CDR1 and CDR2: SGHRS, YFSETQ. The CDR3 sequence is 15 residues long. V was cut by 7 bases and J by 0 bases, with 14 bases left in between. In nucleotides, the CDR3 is TGCGCCAGCCGCCCCGGGGTAGACTCCTACAATGAGCAGTTCTTC. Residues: CASRPGVDSYNEQFF.

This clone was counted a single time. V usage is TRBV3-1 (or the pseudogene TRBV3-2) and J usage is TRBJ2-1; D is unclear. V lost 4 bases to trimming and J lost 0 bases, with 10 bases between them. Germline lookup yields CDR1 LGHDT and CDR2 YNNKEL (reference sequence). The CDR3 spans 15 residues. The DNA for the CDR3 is TGTGCCAGCAGCCTTCGCGGTAGCTCCTACAATGAGCAGTTCTTC. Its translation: CASSLRGSSYNEQFF.

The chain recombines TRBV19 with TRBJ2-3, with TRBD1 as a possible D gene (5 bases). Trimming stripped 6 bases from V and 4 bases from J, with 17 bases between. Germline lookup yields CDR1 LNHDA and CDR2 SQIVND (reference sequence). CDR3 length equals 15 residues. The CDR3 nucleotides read TGTGCCAGTAGCCATATCTCAGGGCGGCCAGATACGCAGTATTTT. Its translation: CASSHISGRPDTQYF.

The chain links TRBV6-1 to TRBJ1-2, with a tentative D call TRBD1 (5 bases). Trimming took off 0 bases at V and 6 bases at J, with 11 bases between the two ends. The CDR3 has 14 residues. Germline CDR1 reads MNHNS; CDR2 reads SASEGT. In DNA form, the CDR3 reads TGTGCCAGCAGTGAAGCAAAGGGGAGGGATGGCTACACCTTC. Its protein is CASSEAKGRDGYTF.

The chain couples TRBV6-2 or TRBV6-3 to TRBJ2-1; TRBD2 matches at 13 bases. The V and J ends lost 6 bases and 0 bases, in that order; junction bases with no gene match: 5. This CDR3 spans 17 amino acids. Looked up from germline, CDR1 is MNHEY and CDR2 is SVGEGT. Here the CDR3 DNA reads TGTGCCAGCAGCGGACTAGCGGGAGACCACTCCTACAATGAGCAGTTCTTC. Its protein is CASSGLAGDHSYNEQFF.

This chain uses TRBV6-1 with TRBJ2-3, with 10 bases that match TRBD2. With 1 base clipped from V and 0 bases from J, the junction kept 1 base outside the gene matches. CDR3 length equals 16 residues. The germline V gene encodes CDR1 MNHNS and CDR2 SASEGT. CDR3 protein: CASSEGTSGSTDTQYF. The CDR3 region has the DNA TGTGCCAGCAGTGAAGGGACTAGCGGAAGCACAGATACGCAGTATTTT.